These 17 T cell receptor beta chains share one sample of origin, sequenced in a study of cytomegalovirus exposure and HLA in healthy donors. A multiplex PCR was run with 60 Vbeta primers and 13 Jbeta primers. Libraries were prepared by immunoSEQ multiplex PCR; TCRdb keeps only in-frame clonotypes and omits some of them. This table has over 85,000 clones, about three quarters appearing once. Sequenced material: PBMCs. The receptor set was obtained from a woman aged 60 to 75 in good health and CMV-seropositive.

This clone was recorded once. The rearrangement uses TRBV30 and TRBJ1-2; D gene ambiguous. The CDR3 has 10 amino acids. Germline CDR1 and CDR2: GTSNPN and SVGIG (reference sequence). The germline V and J ends were trimmed by 7 bases and 8 bases, with 11 bases remaining between them. The CDR3 nucleotides are TGTGCCTTGGCCCCGGGGGGCTACACCTTC. It specifies CALAPGGYTF.

The V and J genes are TRBV7-9 and TRBJ2-5; 8 bases are shared with TRBD2. The J call could be wrong; TRBJ2-7 is a better fit for the DNA end. This CDR3 spans 15 amino acids. Germline V gene sequence: CDR1 SEHNR, CDR2 FQNEAQ (reference sequence). The CDR3 here is CASRASGGSSYEQYF. Here the CDR3 DNA reads TGTGCCAGCAGGGCGAGCGGGGGTAGCTCCTACGAGCAGTACTTC.

The CDR3 sequence: CSVKSRGLGTDTQYF. The CDR3 DNA is TGCAGCGTTAAAAGCAGGGGCTTAGGGACAGATACGCAGTATTTT. The gene calls are TRBV29-1 and TRBJ2-3, with D possibly TRBD1 on 6 matching bases. V gave up 5 bases and J gave up 3 bases, with 18 bases separating them. Per the germline V gene, CDR1 is SQVTM and CDR2 is ANQGSEA. The CDR3 is 15 residues long.

This clone occurred a few times. The V gene is TRBV5-1, the J gene TRBJ2-7, with a weak D call TRBD2 (5 bases). The V end lost 4 bases, the J end lost 4 bases, and 15 bases lay between the germline ends. The CDR3 is 14 residues long. Germline V lookup: CDR1 SGHRS, CDR2 YFSETQ. CDR3 protein: CASSPGGTQYEQYF. In nucleotides, the CDR3 is TGCGCCAGCAGCCCTGGAGGCACACAATACGAGCAGTACTTC.

The J gene is TRBJ1-3, the V gene TRBV7-2; D is undetermined. The ends were cut back, 3 bases at V and 4 bases at J, with 10 bases in the middle. Germline lookup yields CDR1 SGHTA and CDR2 FQGNSA. This CDR3 region has 14 residues. The CDR3 sequence: CASSLSSLGNTIYF. The CDR3 region has the DNA TGTGCCAGCAGCTTGTCCTCGTTAGGAAACACCATATATTTT.

The chain combines TRBV27 with TRBJ1-2, with unresolved D. Germline loops: CDR1 MNHEY, CDR2 SMNVEV (reference sequence). This CDR3 has 13 residues. The germline V and J ends were trimmed by 1 base and 5 bases, with 8 bases remaining between them. The CDR3 region has the DNA TGTGCCAGCAGTTTATGGGCTGATTATGGCTACACCTTC. It is translated as CASSLWADYGYTF.

This chain links TRBV7-9 with TRBJ2-1, with a tentative D call TRBD2 (5 bases). The germline gives CDR1 SEHNR, CDR2 FQNEAQ (reference sequence). V was cut by 5 bases and J by 8 bases, with 19 bases left in between. This CDR3 has 15 amino acids. CDR3 loop: CASSLREAALDEQFF. CDR3 DNA: TGTGCCAGCAGCCTCCGGGAAGCGGCTTTAGATGAGCAGTTCTTC.

This chain links TRBV6-1 with TRBJ1-1, with 7 bases identical to TRBD1. Germline loops: CDR1 MNHNS, CDR2 SASEGT. The trim removed 4 bases at V and 10 bases at J, leaving 12 bases unmatched. This CDR3 comprises 14 residues. The CDR3 loop reads CASSGPGQYHLAFF. The CDR3 DNA reads TGTGCCAGCAGTGGACCGGGACAGTACCATTTAGCTTTCTTT.

This clone turned up a few times. This sequence joins TRBV6-6 and TRBJ2-7, with no clear D. From germline, CDR1 is MNHNY and CDR2 SVGAGI (reference sequence). The ends were cut back, 2 bases at V and 0 bases at J, with 8 bases in the middle. The CDR3 has 14 amino acids. CDR3 nucleotide sequence: TGTGCCAGCAGTTACGTCCCGAGCTCCTACGAGCAGTACTTC. This translates into CASSYVPSSYEQYF.

This clone has just one count. The chain carries TRBV4-2 and TRBJ2-2, with TRBD2 identical over 10 bases. The germline V gene encodes CDR1 LGHNA and CDR2 YNFKEQ. CDR3 size: 18 residues. Trimming removed 0 bases from V and 7 bases from J; junction bases left unmatched: 11. CDR3 region: CASSQDPLAGVGYGELFF. CDR3 sequence (DNA): TGTGCCAGCAGCCAAGATCCTCTAGCGGGAGTTGGTTACGGGGAGCTGTTTTTT.

The genes are TRBV11-1 and TRBJ1-2; 8 bases map to TRBD1. Germline trimming cut 4 bases from V and 3 bases from J; bases unmatched to any gene: 7. Germline-derived CDR1 and CDR2 are SGHAT and FQDESV (reference sequence). The CDR3 runs to 15 residues. CDR3 sequence (DNA): TGTGCCAGCAGCTCAGCCGACAGGGGTGACTATGGCTACACCTTC. Residues: CASSSADRGDYGYTF. Full variable domain (missing parts from reference TRBV11-1 and TRBJ1-2): EAEVAQSPRYKITEKSQAVAFWCDPISGHATLYWYRQILGQGPELLVQFQDESVVDDSQLPKDRFSAERLKGVDSTLKIQPAELGDSAMYLCASSSADRGDYGYTFGSGTRLTVV.

This rearrangement joins TRBV16 to TRBJ2-1; 9 positions match TRBD1. This CDR3 region has 17 residues. V trimming: 0 bases; J trimming: 2 bases; junction bases outside the gene matches: 5. Germline V gene sequence: CDR1 KGHSY, CDR2 FQNENV. The CDR3 DNA reads as TGTGCCAGCAGCCAATCGCCGGGGGACAGGGCCTACAATGAGCAGTTCTTC. Its protein product is CASSQSPGDRAYNEQFF.

The chain joins TRBV6-5 to TRBJ2-7; 7 nucleotides align to TRBD2. This CDR3 is built from 16 residues. V was pared by 2 bases and J by 2 bases, with 9 bases of the junction left unmatched. Germline V gene lookup returns CDR1 MNHEY and CDR2 SVGAGI. CDR3 coding DNA: TGTGCCAGCAGTTACGGGCCGAGGGAGGGTCCCTACGAGCAGTACTTC. It is translated as CASSYGPREGPYEQYF.

The rearrangement uses TRBV12-5 and TRBJ2-1; D might be TRBD1 (6 bases). CDR1 is LGHNT and CDR2 is FRNRAP in the germline V gene. The CDR3 is 14 residues long. V lost 5 bases and J 8 bases, leaving 16 bases between the germline ends. The DNA for the CDR3 is TGTGCTAGTGGTACAGGGATAGGTGTGGATGAGCAGTTCTTC. Encoded protein: CASGTGIGVDEQFF.

The CDR3 here is CASSLGIVPGFSDTQYF. The DNA for the CDR3 is TGTGCCAGCAGCTTAGGAATAGTCCCGGGGTTTTCGGATACGCAGTATTTT. The V gene is TRBV7-2, the J gene TRBJ2-3; D might be TRBD2 (5 bases). The CDR3 loop spans 17 amino acids. Germline V gives CDR1 SGHTA, CDR2 FQGNSA. V was shortened by 1 base and J by 6 bases, with 20 bases between the two germline ends.

In its sample, this clone was seen a few times. The rearrangement joins TRBV10-3 to TRBJ1-1; no clear D gene. This CDR3 comprises 15 residues. Germline V gene data show CDR1 as ENHRY and CDR2 as SYGVKD. Trimming removed 3 bases at V and 3 bases at J, with 14 bases between. The CDR3 here is CAISDWGGLDTEAFF. CDR3 sequence (DNA): TGTGCCATCAGTGATTGGGGAGGGCTCGACACTGAAGCTTTCTTT.

This chain links TRBV5-1 with TRBJ1-2; weak D call: TRBD1 (5 bases). CDR1 is SGHRS, CDR2 YFSETQ, per germline. Deletions cut 4 bases from V and 8 bases from J, with 15 bases between. There are 13 residues in the CDR3. The CDR3: CASSPGPTPGYTF. The CDR3 DNA reads as TGCGCCAGCAGCCCAGGGCCCACTCCCGGCTACACCTTC. Combining the CDR3 with reference TRBV5-1 and TRBJ1-2 gives the whole variable domain KAGVTQTPRYLIKTRGQQVTLSCSPISGHRSVSWYQQTPGQGLQFLFEYFSETQRNKGNFPGRFSGRQFSNSRSEMNVSTLELGDSALYLCASSPGPTPGYTFGSGTRLTVV.